The 29 T cell receptor beta chains in this list originate from one sample, sequenced in a study of beta chain features in type 1 diabetes. Study-wide results and limits: Type 1 diabetes patients showed a moderate but significant shortening of TCRB CDR3s in all four CD4+ subsets.

These receptors have no identified antigens. The entirety of the isolated RNA underwent reverse transcription, so expressed TCRB transcripts were sequenced. Measured with immunoSEQ multiplex PCR; TCRdb has only the in-frame clones, and not every one. The sample consists of 350,000 to 450,000 clones, roughly an eighth of them appearing once. The material sequenced was naive CD4+ T cells from blood. The origin of the receptors is a woman aged 18 to 35 with type 1 diabetes.

In its sample, this clone was seen a few times. The chain recombines TRBV5-4 with TRBJ2-1; 8 bases fit TRBD2. V shed 4 bases and J 4 bases; nucleotides not matched to a gene: 10. The CDR3 runs to 16 residues. Germline V gene data show CDR1 as SGHNT and CDR2 as YYREEE (reference sequence). The CDR3 loop is CASSPEVASGYNEQFF. The DNA of the CDR3 is TGTGCCAGCAGCCCGGAGGTGGCTAGCGGGTACAATGAGCAGTTCTTC. Full variable domain (outside the CDR3, taken from reference TRBV5-4 and TRBJ2-1): ETGVTQSPTHLIKTRGQQVTLRCSSQSGHNTVSWYQQALGQGPQFIFQYYREEENGRGNFPPRFSGLQFPNYSSELNVNALELDDSALYLCASSPEVASGYNEQFFGPGTRLTVL.

This clone showed up just a few times. V and J are TRBV29-1 and TRBJ1-1; no clear D gene. The V end was cut by 7 bases, the J end by 1 base, with 13 bases between. The CDR3 has 13 amino acids. The germline gives CDR1 SQVTM, CDR2 ANQGSEA. Here the CDR3 reads CSAARLENTEAFF. Here the CDR3 DNA reads TGCAGCGCCGCGAGGCTAGAGAACACTGAAGCTTTCTTT. The full variable domain, completed using reference TRBV29-1 and TRBJ1-1, is SAVISQKPSRDICQRGTSLTIQCQVDSQVTMMFWYRQQPGQSLTLIATANQGSEATYESGFVIDKFPISRPNLTFSTLTVSNMSPEDSSIYLCSAARLENTEAFFGQGTRLTVV.

The V and J genes are TRBV25-1 and TRBJ1-5, with unresolved D. Germline loops: CDR1 MGHDK, CDR2 SYGVNS. This CDR3 has 14 amino acids. The V end was cut by 3 bases, the J end by 7 bases, with 13 bases between. CDR3 nucleotides: TGTGCCAGCAGTGAGGCGGGGTTCGGACAGCCCCAGCATTTT. This sequence encodes CASSEAGFGQPQHF. Full variable domain (outside the CDR3, taken from reference TRBV25-1 and TRBJ1-5): EADIYQTPRYLVIGTGKKITLECSQTMGHDKMYWYQQDPGMELHLIHYSYGVNSTEKGDLSSESTVSRIRTEHFPLTLESARPSHTSQYLCASSEAGFGQPQHFGDGTRLSIL.

The chain carries TRBV14 and TRBJ2-3; 8 bases align to TRBD2. The CDR3 runs to 14 residues. CDR1 is SGHDN and CDR2 is FVKESK in the germline V gene. V lost 5 bases, J lost 7 bases, and 8 bases stayed unmatched. CDR3 sequence: CASSNSGGLNTQYF. In DNA, the CDR3 is TGTGCCAGCAGCAACTCGGGGGGGCTGAATACGCAGTATTTT.

This clone was observed a few times. This chain connects TRBV28 to TRBJ2-7, with D maybe TRBD1 (6 bases). The CDR3 extends over 14 amino acids. Germline V gene lookup returns CDR1 MDHEN and CDR2 SYDVKM. Trimming left V 6 bases short and J 2 bases short, with 14 bases between. DNA of the CDR3: TGTGCCAGCAGGGACGGGACACTAACCTACGAGCAGTACTTC. It is translated as CASRDGTLTYEQYF.

This clone was seen a handful of times. The chain has TRBV11-3 and TRBJ2-1; no firm D call. CDR1 and CDR2 from the germline V gene are SGHNT and YENEEA. CDR3 length: 11 residues. V gave up 3 bases and J gave up 13 bases, with 10 bases separating them. As DNA, the CDR3 is TGTGCCAGCAGCTTTTATCGGGTTCAGTTCTTC. Translated, it gives CASSFYRVQFF.

V usage is TRBV5-1 and J usage is TRBJ2-3; D is uncertain. Looked up from germline, CDR1 is SGHRS and CDR2 is YFSETQ. V was pared by 2 bases and J by 4 bases, with 11 bases between. There are 14 residues in the CDR3. This CDR3 reads CASSFPTGSDTQYF. DNA for the CDR3: TGCGCCAGCAGCTTCCCGACTGGTTCAGATACGCAGTATTTT. The full variable domain, completed using reference TRBV5-1 and TRBJ2-3, is KAGVTQTPRYLIKTRGQQVTLSCSPISGHRSVSWYQQTPGQGLQFLFEYFSETQRNKGNFPGRFSGRQFSNSRSEMNVSTLELGDSALYLCASSFPTGSDTQYFGPGTRLTVL.

The sample holds a few counts of this clone. This rearrangement joins TRBV4-1 to TRBJ2-7, with 11 nucleotides matching TRBD2. The CDR3 runs to 16 residues. With V trimmed by 1 base and J by 2 bases, 4 bases remained unmatched. In germline, CDR1 is MGHRA, CDR2 YSYEKL. CDR3 region: CASSQGQGLAAYEQYF. Here the CDR3 DNA reads TGCGCCAGCAGCCAAGGGCAGGGACTAGCGGCCTACGAGCAGTACTTC.

This clone has just a few counts. A read error may account for a junction end that differs from germline. The V gene is TRBV7-7, the J gene TRBJ2-5; 9 bases are shared with TRBD1. The CDR3 loop spans 14 amino acids. Germline lookup yields CDR1 SSHAT and CDR2 FNYEAQ (reference sequence). CDR3 DNA sequence: TGTGCTAGCAGCCTGGGACAGGGCCAAGAGACCCAGTACTTC. Residues: CASSLGQGQETQYF.

This clone has more than one count but fewer than ten. CDR3 protein: CSVSPGQGVAFF. CDR3 in DNA: TGCAGCGTAAGCCCAGGACAGGGGGTAGCTTTCTTT. The rearrangement uses TRBV29-1 and TRBJ1-1, with 10 bases fitting TRBD1. The V gene end was trimmed by 6 bases and the J gene end by 10 bases; junction bases not matched to a gene: 8. The CDR3 totals 12 residues. Germline CDR1 SQVTM, CDR2 ANQGSEA. The whole variable domain, filled in from reference TRBV29-1 and TRBJ1-1, reads SAVISQKPSRDICQRGTSLTIQCQVDSQVTMMFWYRQQPGQSLTLIATANQGSEATYESGFVIDKFPISRPNLTFSTLTVSNMSPEDSSIYLCSVSPGQGVAFFGQGTRLTVV.

This clone showed up just a few times. The chain couples TRBV28 to TRBJ2-3, with 9 bases matching TRBD2. This CDR3 spans 15 amino acids. With V trimmed by 3 bases and J by 4 bases, 5 bases remained unmatched. Germline CDR1 reads MDHEN; CDR2 reads SYDVKM. The CDR3 nucleotides are TGTGCCAGCAGTTTGATAGCGGGAGTTGCAGATACGCAGTATTTT. As protein: CASSLIAGVADTQYF.

The rearrangement uses TRBV9 and TRBJ2-7, with TRBD1 matching over 8 bases. The CDR3 loop spans 14 amino acids. V trimming: 3 bases; J trimming: 7 bases; junction bases outside the gene matches: 9. Germline lookup yields CDR1 SGDLS and CDR2 YYNGEE. CDR3 sequence: CASSAQGAWGEQYF. CDR3 nucleotides: TGTGCCAGCAGCGCGCAGGGGGCGTGGGGAGAGCAGTACTTC.

This clone was seen more than once but under ten times. The chain employs TRBV7-9 and TRBJ2-1; 9 bases are shared with TRBD2. CDR1 and CDR2 (germline): SEHNR, FQNEAQ (reference sequence). The CDR3 is 16 amino acids. After removal of 2 bases from V and 0 bases from J, the junction contained 2 bases not matched to a gene. This CDR3 reads CASSLSGGRSYNEQFF. DNA of the CDR3: TGTGCCAGCAGCTTAAGCGGGGGGCGCTCCTACAATGAGCAGTTCTTC.

This chain joins TRBV7-8 and TRBJ2-6; a possible D gene is TRBD1 (5 bases). CDR1 SGHVS and CDR2 FQNEAQ come from the germline V gene. Trimming pared 2 bases from V and 1 base from J, leaving 6 bases between. The CDR3 is made up of 15 amino acids. This CDR3 is CASSLRGSGANVLTF. Written as DNA, the CDR3 is TGTGCCAGCAGCTTAAGGGGATCTGGGGCCAACGTCCTGACTTTC.

The chain joins TRBV10-3 to TRBJ2-2; D may be TRBD2 (6 bases). This CDR3 is built from 14 residues. Germline V gives CDR1 ENHRY, CDR2 SYGVKD. The V gene lost 8 bases and the J gene lost 3 bases, with 13 bases spanning the gap. CDR3 sequence reads: CAIARIADTGELFF. CDR3 DNA sequence: TGTGCCATCGCGAGAATAGCGGACACCGGGGAGCTGTTTTTT.

This clone has a handful of counts. This rearrangement joins TRBV2 to TRBJ1-6, with 10 bases aligning to TRBD1. CDR3 length: 16 residues. Trimming cost V 7 bases and J 2 bases; bases outside gene matches: 5. Germline assignment: CDR1 SNHLY and CDR2 FYNNEI. The DNA of the CDR3 is TGTGCCAGCAATCGGGACAGGGGTGCCTATAATTCACCCCTCCACTTT. It is translated as CASNRDRGAYNSPLHF.

The chain carries TRBV6-6 and TRBJ2-7, with D uncertain. Germline V gene data show CDR1 as MNHNY and CDR2 as SVGAGI (reference sequence). This CDR3 contains 13 residues. Trimming pared 7 bases from V and 3 bases from J, leaving 13 bases between. The CDR3 DNA is TGTGCCAGCACCTGGCAACCGAACTACGAGCAGTACTTC. Its translation is CASTWQPNYEQYF.

The chain is built from TRBV18 and TRBJ2-1; TRBD2 might be the D (5 bases). The CDR3 totals 15 residues. In germline, CDR1 is KGHSH, CDR2 LQKENI. V lost 2 bases and J 4 bases, leaving 12 bases between the germline ends. In nucleotides, the CDR3 is TGTGCCAGCTCACCATTGTTAGGCGGGTACAATGAGCAGTTCTTC. It encodes CASSPLLGGYNEQFF.

The CDR3 sequence: CASSGPGGRQPQHF. The DNA of the CDR3 is TGTGCCAGCAGTGGACCCGGGGGGCGTCAGCCCCAGCATTTT. V and J are TRBV25-1 and TRBJ1-5; the D gene is possibly TRBD1 (6 bases). Trimming removed 4 bases at V and 6 bases at J, with 13 bases between. Germline CDR1 is MGHDK and CDR2 is SYGVNS. The CDR3 runs to 14 residues.

This clone was observed once. At one end the junction does not follow the germline gene, possibly because of a read error. The chain is built from TRBV14 and TRBJ1-2; 7 bases are a match to TRBD1. CDR3 length: 14 residues. Germline V lookup: CDR1 SGHDN, CDR2 FVKESK. CDR3 amino acids: CTSSQAGTAYGYTF. The CDR3 coding sequence is TGTACCAGCAGCCAAGCCGGGACAGCCTATGGCTACACCTTC.

V usage is TRBV30 and J usage is TRBJ2-1; TRBD2 agrees at 10 bases. V lost 2 bases to trimming and J lost 6 bases; unmatched junction nucleotides: 4. Germline CDR1 reads GTSNPN; CDR2 reads SVGIG (reference sequence). CDR3 length equals 14 residues. The CDR3 loop is CAWSRTSGLNEQFF. The CDR3 bases are TGTGCCTGGAGTAGGACTAGCGGACTCAATGAGCAGTTCTTC.

This chain connects TRBV10-3 to TRBJ2-3, with 8 bases fitting TRBD2. Trimming at V came to 5 bases and at J to 5 bases, leaving 6 bases not matched to a gene. The length of the CDR3 is 14 residues. Germline lookup yields CDR1 ENHRY and CDR2 SYGVKD. The CDR3 reads CAISIGGAKDTQYF. CDR3 nucleotides: TGTGCCATCAGTATCGGGGGGGCTAAAGATACGCAGTATTTT.

The chain carries TRBV4-3 and TRBJ2-1; the match to TRBD2 covers 9 bases. Germline values: CDR1 LGHNA, CDR2 YSLEER. V shed 2 bases and J 8 bases; nucleotides not matched to a gene: 7. The CDR3 covers 15 residues. The CDR3 spells CASSQQASGIDEQFF. The CDR3 nucleotides read TGCGCCAGCAGCCAACAGGCTAGCGGGATCGATGAGCAGTTCTTC.

The rearrangement uses TRBV28 and TRBJ2-7, with D perhaps TRBD1 (5 bases). This CDR3 is 14 amino acids long. The germline V gene encodes CDR1 MDHEN and CDR2 SYDVKM. Trimming took off 3 bases at V and 0 bases at J, with 9 bases between the two ends. The CDR3 here is CASSFSGPSYEQYF. The CDR3 DNA is TGTGCCAGCAGTTTTTCAGGGCCCTCCTACGAGCAGTACTTC.

The chain recombines TRBV7-8 with TRBJ1-6; 8 positions match TRBD1. V was clipped by 5 bases and J by 13 bases; unmatched bases: 10. The V gene's germline CDR1 is SGHVS and CDR2 FQNEAQ. The CDR3 spans 14 residues. CDR3 loop: CASSPGQGFSPLHF. DNA of the CDR3: TGTGCCAGCAGCCCCGGACAGGGATTTTCCCCCCTCCACTTT.

V gene TRBV6-5 combines with J gene TRBJ2-7, with TRBD1 matching over 9 bases. This CDR3 has 14 residues. CDR1 is MNHEY and CDR2 is SVGAGI in the germline V gene. The V and J ends lost 4 bases and 4 bases, in that order; junction bases with no gene match: 5. The DNA of the CDR3 is TGTGCCAGCAGTTTGGGACAGGGTGCGTACGAGCAGTACTTC. Protein sequence: CASSLGQGAYEQYF.

The chain combines TRBV23-1 with TRBJ2-5, with D perhaps matching TRBD1 (5 bases). TRBV23-1 is an ORF for which the function is uncertain. Trimming stripped 6 bases from V and 3 bases from J, with 11 bases between. The CDR3 has 13 residues. CDR3: CASSSKGKETQYF. DNA for the CDR3: TGCGCCAGCAGCAGCAAGGGGAAAGAGACCCAGTACTTC.

The table lists this clone with a few counts. CDR3 nucleotides: TGCGCCAGCAGCTGGGGGGGTACCGCGGCTGAAGCTTTCTTT. This encodes CASSWGGTAAEAFF. The chain couples TRBV5-1 to TRBJ1-1, with D perhaps matching TRBD1 (5 bases). This CDR3 spans 14 amino acids. Germline-derived CDR1 and CDR2 are SGHRS and YFSETQ. The V end was cut by 3 bases, the J end by 6 bases, with 15 bases between. Drawing the rest from reference TRBV5-1 and TRBJ1-1, the complete variable domain is KAGVTQTPRYLIKTRGQQVTLSCSPISGHRSVSWYQQTPGQGLQFLFEYFSETQRNKGNFPGRFSGRQFSNSRSEMNVSTLELGDSALYLCASSWGGTAAEAFFGQGTRLTVV.

The rearrangement joins TRBV7-2 to TRBJ2-3, with 13 positions matching TRBD2. The CDR3 is 16 amino acids. J was trimmed by 6 bases and V by 5 bases; bases with no gene match: 8. CDR1 and CDR2 (germline): SGHTA, FQGNSA. The CDR3 here is CASSVTSGRARDTQYF. CDR3 in DNA: TGTGCCAGCAGCGTTACTAGCGGGAGGGCCAGGGATACGCAGTATTTT. The full variable domain, completed using reference TRBV7-2 and TRBJ2-3, is GAGVSQSPSNKVTEKGKDVELRCDPISGHTALYWYRQSLGQGLEFLIYFQGNSAPDKSGLPSDRFSAERTGGSVSTLTIQRTQQEDSAVYLCASSVTSGRARDTQYFGPGTRLTVL.